Listed below are T cell receptor beta chains from one sample, sequenced in a study of T cell responses to AZD1222 COVID-19 vaccine. Data came from immunoSEQ multiplex PCR; TCRdb stores just in-frame clones and leaves some out. The table has roughly 80,000 clones, 85% to 90% seen once. The sample consisted of peripheral blood, taken 28 days after the second AZD1222 dose. Receptor source: an adult who received the AZD1222 COVID-19 vaccine. CDR3s include the opening cysteine and the closing phenylalanine or tryptophan. D genes are given only for firm matches. Size is omitted from some rows. Given values are once, few, many or a class for expanded clones.

d_call clone_size j_call v_call cdr3_nt cdr3_aa
. . TRBJ2-5 TRBV9 TGTGCCAGCAGCGTAAGATCCGACCAAGAGACCCAGTACTTC CASSVRSDQETQYF
. . TRBJ1-6 TRBV6-1 TGTGCCAGCACCGGACTTGAGGTTTCACCCCTCCACTTT CASTGLEVSPLHF
TRBD1 . TRBJ1-1 TRBV2 TGTGCCAGCAGTGACACCCTAGCAGGGGGCTTGAACACTGAAGCTTTCTTT CASSDTLAGGLNTEAFF
TRBD1 . TRBJ2-7 TRBV18 TGTGCCAGCTCAATGGGACAGGGTCACTACGAGCAGTACTTC CASSMGQGHYEQYF
. . TRBJ1-5 TRBV30 TGTGCCTGGAGTTATACAGAGGGTCAGCCCCAGCATTTT CAWSYTEGQPQHF
TRBD1 . TRBJ2-3 TRBV7-3 TGTGCCAGCAGCCCCTTCAGGGGGCCTAAGGATACGCAGTATTTT CASSPFRGPKDTQYF
. few TRBJ1-2 TRBV7-9 TGTGCCAGCAGCTTACAAGAACCCAGGGGCGGACATGGCTACACCTTC CASSLQEPRGGHGYTF
. . TRBJ1-3 TRBV2 TGTGCCAGCAGCACAGGGCTCTCTGGAAACACCATATATTTT CASSTGLSGNTIYF
TRBD1 . TRBJ2-1 TRBV5-4 TGTGCCAGCAGCTTGGGGAGACAGGGAAATGAGCAGTTCTTC CASSLGRQGNEQFF
TRBD2 . TRBJ2-5 TRBV6-2/TRBV6-3 TGTGCCAGCAGTTGGACTAGCGGGGAAGAGACCCAGTACTTC CASSWTSGEETQYF
TRBD1 . TRBJ2-7 TRBV5-1 TGCGCCAGCAGCTTGACAGGGGACGAGCAGTACTTC CASSLTGDEQYF
TRBD1 . TRBJ1-2 TRBV6-6 TGTGCCAGCAGTCAAGACAGGGTTGGGGGCTACACCTTC CASSQDRVGGYTF
TRBD1 . TRBJ1-1 TRBV6-2/TRBV6-3 TGTGCCAGCAGTCCCCAGACAGGGGGAGGCACTGAAGCTTTCTTT CASSPQTGGGTEAFF
. . TRBJ2-7 TRBV30 TGTGCCTGGAGTGTACACGGTTACGAGCAGTACTTC CAWSVHGYEQYF